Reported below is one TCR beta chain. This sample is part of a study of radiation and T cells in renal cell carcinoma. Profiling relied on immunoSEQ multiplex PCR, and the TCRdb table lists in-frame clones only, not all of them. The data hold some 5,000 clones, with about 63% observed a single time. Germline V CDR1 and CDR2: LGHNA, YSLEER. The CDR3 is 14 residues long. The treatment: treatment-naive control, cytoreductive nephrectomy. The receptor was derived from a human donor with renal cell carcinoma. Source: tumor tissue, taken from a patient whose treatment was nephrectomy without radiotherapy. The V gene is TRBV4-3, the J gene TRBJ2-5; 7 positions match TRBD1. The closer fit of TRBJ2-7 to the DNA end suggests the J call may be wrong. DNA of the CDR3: TGCGCCAGCAGCCACGGGACAGTATCTCACGAGCAGTACTTC. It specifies CASSHGTVSHEQYF.